This T cell receptor (beta chain) was found in a study of T cell responses to AZD1222 COVID-19 vaccine. CDR1 and CDR2 (germline): MNHEY, SVGAGI. Unmatched junction bases numbered 8, after V lost 0 bases and J lost 8 bases. The CDR3 has 16 residues. Assay: immunoSEQ multiplex PCR; the TCRdb copy retains only in-frame clones and omits some. Altogether tens of thousands of clones are present, approximately 90% being singletons, with the ten largest covering under 5%. Findings and limits, study-wide: Mostly white British, mostly female donors; authors suggested clonal diversity may be underestimated. After two AZD1222 doses, spike-specific TCR breadth and depth rose versus day 0. CD4 TCRs associated with vaccination spanned spike, dominating at 160-218 and 743-854.

In regard to this clone: Its antigen is currently unknown.

The source material was peripheral blood, sampled on day 0 of MenACWY control vaccination. This TCR derives from an adult in good health. V and J are TRBV6-5 and TRBJ1-1; 11 bases align to TRBD1. The CDR3 DNA follows: TGTGCCAGCAGTTACTCGAAGGACAGGGGGCCGGGAGAAGCTTTCTTT. The encoded protein is CASSYSKDRGPGEAFF.